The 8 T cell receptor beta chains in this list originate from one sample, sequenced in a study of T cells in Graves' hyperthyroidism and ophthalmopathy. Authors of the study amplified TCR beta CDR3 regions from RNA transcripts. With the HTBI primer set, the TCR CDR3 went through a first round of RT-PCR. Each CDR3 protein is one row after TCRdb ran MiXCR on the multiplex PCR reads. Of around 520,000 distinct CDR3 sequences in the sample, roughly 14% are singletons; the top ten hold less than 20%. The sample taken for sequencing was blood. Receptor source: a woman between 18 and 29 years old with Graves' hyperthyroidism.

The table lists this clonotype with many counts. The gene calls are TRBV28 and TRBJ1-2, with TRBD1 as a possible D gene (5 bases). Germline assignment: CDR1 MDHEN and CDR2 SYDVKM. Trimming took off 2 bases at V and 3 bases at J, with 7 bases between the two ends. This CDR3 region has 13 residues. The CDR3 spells CASSLQGHYGYTF. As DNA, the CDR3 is TGTGCCAGCAGTTTACAGGGTCACTATGGCTACACCTTC.

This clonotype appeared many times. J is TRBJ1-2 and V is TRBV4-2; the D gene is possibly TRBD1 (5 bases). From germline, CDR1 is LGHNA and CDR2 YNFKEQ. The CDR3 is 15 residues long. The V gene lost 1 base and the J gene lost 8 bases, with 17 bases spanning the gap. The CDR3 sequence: CASSQAGRDVLGYTF. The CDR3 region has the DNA TGTGCCAGCAGCCAAGCGGGCAGGGATGTTTTAGGCTACACCTTC.

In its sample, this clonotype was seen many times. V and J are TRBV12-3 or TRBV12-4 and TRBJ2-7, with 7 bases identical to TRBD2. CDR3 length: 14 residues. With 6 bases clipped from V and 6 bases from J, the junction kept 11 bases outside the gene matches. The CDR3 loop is CASSHLAGAGEQYF. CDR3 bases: TGTGCCAGCAGCCACTTGGCGGGAGCGGGCGAGCAGTACTTC.

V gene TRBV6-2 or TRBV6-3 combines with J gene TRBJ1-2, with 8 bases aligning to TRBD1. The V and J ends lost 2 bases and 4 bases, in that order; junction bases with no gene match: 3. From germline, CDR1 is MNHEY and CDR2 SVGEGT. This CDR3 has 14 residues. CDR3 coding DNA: TGTGCCAGCAGTTACGGACAGGGCGGCTATGGCTACACCTTC. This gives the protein CASSYGQGGYGYTF.

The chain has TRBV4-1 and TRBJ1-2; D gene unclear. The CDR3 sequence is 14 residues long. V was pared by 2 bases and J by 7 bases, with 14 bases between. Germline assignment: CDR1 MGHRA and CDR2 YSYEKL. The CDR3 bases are TGCGCCAGCAGCCAACCGGGCTTTCGGGGTGGCTACACCTTC. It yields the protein CASSQPGFRGGYTF.

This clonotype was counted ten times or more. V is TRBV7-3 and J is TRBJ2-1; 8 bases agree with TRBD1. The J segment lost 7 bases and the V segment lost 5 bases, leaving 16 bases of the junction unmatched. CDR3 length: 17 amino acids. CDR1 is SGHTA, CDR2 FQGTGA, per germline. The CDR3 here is CASSPGGSGGVTNEQFF. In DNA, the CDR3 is TGTGCCAGCAGCCCCGGGGGCTCAGGGGGCGTCACGAATGAGCAGTTCTTC.

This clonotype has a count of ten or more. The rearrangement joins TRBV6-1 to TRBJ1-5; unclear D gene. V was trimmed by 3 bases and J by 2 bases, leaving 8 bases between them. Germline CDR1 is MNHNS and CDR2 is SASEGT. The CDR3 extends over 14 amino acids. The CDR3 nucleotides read TGTGCCAGCAGTGACGGTGGGGGCAATCAGCCCCAGCATTTT. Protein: CASSDGGGNQPQHF.

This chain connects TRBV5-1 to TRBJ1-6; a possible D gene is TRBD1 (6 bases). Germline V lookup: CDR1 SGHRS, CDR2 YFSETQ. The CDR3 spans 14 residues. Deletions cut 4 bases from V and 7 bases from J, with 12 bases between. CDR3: CASSTGTRNSPLHF. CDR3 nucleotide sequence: TGCGCCAGCAGCACCGGGACAAGGAATTCACCCCTCCACTTT.